The clone carrying this TCR beta chain occurred once. The entry originates in a study of blood T cell repertoires in COVID-19. In the authors' methods: Quantification of nucleated cells was approximated via reference gene primer amplification. Sequencing was performed with immunoSEQ multiplex PCR; in TCRdb, only in-frame clones are kept and a portion is missing. That table is the source of V, J and clone size, and D and trimming were worked out from the DNA. The data contain about 280,000 clones, roughly 80% of them singletons. Self-reported history from a screening survey and questionnaire set each donor's cohort. Sequenced: PBMCs or T cells enriched from blood (not recorded which). The sequence was collected from a man aged 35 to 55 who had been exposed to COVID-19.

The CDR3 loop is CASGRASSYNEQFF. The CDR3 DNA reads TGTGCCAGTGGGCGGGCTAGCTCCTACAATGAGCAGTTCTTC. The chain employs TRBV11-3 and TRBJ2-1; TRBD2 might be the D (5 bases). V lost 9 bases, J lost 0 bases, and 12 bases lay in between. The length of the CDR3 is 14 residues. Germline CDR1 reads SGHNT; CDR2 reads YENEEA.